This record covers a single TCR beta chain. The clone's antigen remains unknown. This sample is drawn from a study of T cells expressing NK-cell markers (dated by TCRdb to 2018 to 2020). At the level of the whole study: TCR beta-chain repertoires were profiled in sorted CD3+CD56+NKG2C+, CD3+CD56+NKG2C- and CD3+CD56-NKG2C+ T-cell subsets from seven or eight donors. Illumina HiSeq 2000/2500, MiSeq or NextSeq was used to sequence libraries as 2 x 150 bp reads. The eight sequenced donors were randomly selected healthy volunteers, three men and five women. Seven of the eight sequenced donors were HCMV-seropositive and one was HCMV-seronegative.

The CDR3 measures 11 amino acids from cysteine to phenylalanine. The DNA sequence is not available. A commercial ELISA kit detecting HCMV-specific IgG in serum was used to determine HCMV serostatus. Peripheral blood mononuclear cells were isolated from blood by Ficoll density gradient centrifugation. Sequencing instrument: Illumina HiSeq 2000. TCR beta cDNA libraries were made by 5'RACE template switching that added a universal primer site and unique molecular identifiers. cDNA synthesis was primed from the TCR beta constant segment, followed by two successive PCR amplification steps. As for the authors' bioinformatics: Reads were demultiplexed and grouped by UMI with MIGEC, and clonotypes were assembled and quantified with MiTCR. To exclude erroneous sequences, any TCR cDNA sequence not supported by at least two reads was discarded. The tcR package was used for downstream repertoire analysis, and clonotypes were matched across fractions by CDR3 nucleotide sequence plus V segment. VDJmatch was used to annotate antigen specificity against VDJdb, with one amino acid substitution allowed in CDR3. One entry per CDR3 protein sequence results from the TCRdb reprocessing of the reads, with DNA left out. TCRdb, rather than the study authors, made the V and J calls. This sample's table has entries for about 390,000 distinct CDR3 sequences. About 10% of the sample lies in the top ten.

Results the study describes overall, beyond this receptor: Those dominant clonotypes were again the most abundant among CD3+CD56-NKG2C+ cells in a handful of donors, at roughly 25-60.1%. Whether the expanded NKG2C-expressing T cell clones were specific for HCMV antigens was left unclear. In more than five donors, the dominant CD3+CD56+NKG2C+ clonotypes were found to rank among the top 10 CD8+ clonotypes and to make up about 1.0-7.0% of CD8+ T cells.

The sample was blood T cells: a sorted CD56 or NKG2C T cell subset, CD4+ or CD8+ T cells, or bulk PBMC T cells (not recorded which). The receptor comes from a woman aged 50 to 65 in good health. Donor details come from another sample of the same person, matched by shared clones. Here the chain combines TRBV21-1 and TRBJ1-6; TCRdb returns TRBD1, unconfirmable since there is no DNA. TRBV21-1 is shown as a pseudogene. CDR3 protein: CASWRGDETHF.